One sample yielded the 7 T cell receptor beta chains listed below, sequenced in a study of blood T cell repertoires in COVID-19. The assay was immunoSEQ multiplex PCR, and TCRdb's table has in-frame clones only and misses some. This table holds about 88,000 clones, 90% to 95% found once. Sequencing used peripheral blood. The receptors shown here come from a human donor with active COVID-19. The donor label of this sample is uncertain.

The genes are TRBV2 and TRBJ2-5; 12 positions match TRBD1. The V gene's germline CDR1 is SNHLY and CDR2 FYNNEI. The CDR3 covers 16 residues. V lost 6 bases to trimming and J lost 2 bases; unmatched junction nucleotides: 7. The CDR3 sequence: CASRIGTGGSQETQYF. DNA for the CDR3: TGTGCCAGCAGGATTGGGACAGGGGGCTCACAAGAGACCCAGTACTTC.

This chain links TRBV3-1 (or the pseudogene TRBV3-2) with TRBJ2-1; possible D gene TRBD1, 7 bases. The V end lost 1 base, the J end lost 3 bases, and 10 bases lay between the germline ends. The CDR3 is 15 amino acids. CDR1 and CDR2 from the germline V gene are LGHDT and YNNKEL (reference sequence). CDR3 bases: TGTGCCAGCAGCCAAGGACAGGGACTCTACAATGAGCAGTTCTTC. It translates to CASSQGQGLYNEQFF.

This sequence joins TRBV4-1 and TRBJ1-1; no definite D call. V lost 3 bases and J 0 bases, leaving 5 bases between the germline ends. The CDR3 consists of 13 residues. From germline, CDR1 is MGHRA and CDR2 YSYEKL. This CDR3 is CASSHNMNTEAFF. The CDR3 nucleotides read TGCGCCAGCAGCCATAACATGAACACTGAAGCTTTCTTT.

J is TRBJ2-7 and V is TRBV28; perhaps TRBD1 as D (6 bases). Trimming took 3 bases from V and 5 from J, leaving 8 bases between them. Germline values: CDR1 MDHEN, CDR2 SYDVKM. The CDR3 covers 12 residues. CDR3 coding DNA: TGTGCCAGCAGTTTTCAGGGGAACGAGCAGTACTTC. It codes for CASSFQGNEQYF.

The chain is built from TRBV4-1 and TRBJ1-1; the D gene is possibly TRBD1 (5 bases). The CDR3 runs to 18 residues. V was pared by 0 bases and J by 7 bases, with 24 bases between. Germline V lookup: CDR1 MGHRA, CDR2 YSYEKL. The CDR3 here is CASSQDNSGVSVAVEAFF. CDR3 sequence (DNA): TGCGCCAGCAGCCAAGATAATTCGGGGGTTTCGGTAGCGGTTGAAGCTTTCTTT.

This chain links TRBV18 with TRBJ2-1; 7 bases fit TRBD2. There are 15 residues in the CDR3. The V segment lost 6 bases and the J segment 4 bases; nucleotides outside the gene matches: 9. Germline V gene lookup returns CDR1 KGHSH and CDR2 LQKENI. CDR3 sequence reads: CASSPAGTDYNEQFF. The CDR3 coding sequence is TGTGCCAGCTCCCCAGCGGGGACGGATTACAATGAGCAGTTCTTC.

This chain joins TRBV27 and TRBJ1-5, with D tentatively TRBD1 (5 bases). The V end was cut by 1 base, the J end by 4 bases, with 11 bases between. Germline V gene sequence: CDR1 MNHEY, CDR2 SMNVEV (reference sequence). The length of the CDR3 is 15 residues. This chain's CDR3 is CASSLWGGGNQPQHF. CDR3 coding DNA: TGTGCCAGCAGTTTATGGGGTGGGGGGAATCAGCCCCAGCATTTT.